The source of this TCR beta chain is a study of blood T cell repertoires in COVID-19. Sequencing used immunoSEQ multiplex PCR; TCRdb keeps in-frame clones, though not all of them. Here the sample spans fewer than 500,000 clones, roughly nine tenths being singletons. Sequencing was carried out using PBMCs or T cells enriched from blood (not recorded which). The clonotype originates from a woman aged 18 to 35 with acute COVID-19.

The DNA for the CDR3 is TGTGCCAGCAGCGTTAGCGGGGATCAAGAGACCCAGTACTTC. Translating gives CASSVSGDQETQYF. The rearrangement uses TRBV9 and TRBJ2-5; 8 bases align to TRBD2. The CDR3 runs to 14 residues. CDR1 is SGDLS and CDR2 is YYNGEE in the germline V gene. With V trimmed by 2 bases and J by 2 bases, 2 bases remained unmatched.